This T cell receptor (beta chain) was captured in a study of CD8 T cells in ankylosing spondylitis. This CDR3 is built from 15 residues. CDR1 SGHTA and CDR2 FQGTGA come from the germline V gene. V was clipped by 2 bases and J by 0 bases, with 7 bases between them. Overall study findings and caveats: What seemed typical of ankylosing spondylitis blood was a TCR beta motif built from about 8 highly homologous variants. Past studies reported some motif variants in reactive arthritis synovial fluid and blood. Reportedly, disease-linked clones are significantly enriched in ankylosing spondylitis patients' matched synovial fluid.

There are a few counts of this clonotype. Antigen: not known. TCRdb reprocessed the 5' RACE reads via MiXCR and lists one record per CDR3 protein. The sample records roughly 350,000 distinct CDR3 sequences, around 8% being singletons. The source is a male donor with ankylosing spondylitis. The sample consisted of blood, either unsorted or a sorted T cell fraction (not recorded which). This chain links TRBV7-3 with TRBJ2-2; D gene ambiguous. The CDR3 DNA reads TGTGCCAGCAGCTTATTCGATACGAACACCGGGGAGCTGTTTTTT. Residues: CASSLFDTNTGELFF.